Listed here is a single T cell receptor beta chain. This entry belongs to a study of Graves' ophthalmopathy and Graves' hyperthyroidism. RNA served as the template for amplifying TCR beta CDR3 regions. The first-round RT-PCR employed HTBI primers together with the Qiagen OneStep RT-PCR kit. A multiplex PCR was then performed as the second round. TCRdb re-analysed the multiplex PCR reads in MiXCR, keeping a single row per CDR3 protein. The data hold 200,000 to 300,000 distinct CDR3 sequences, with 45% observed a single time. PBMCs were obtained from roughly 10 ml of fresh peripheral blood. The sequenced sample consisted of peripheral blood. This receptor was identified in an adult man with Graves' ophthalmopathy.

The CDR3 here is CASSLAIGVDEKLFF. In nucleotides, the CDR3 is TGTGCCAGCAGCTTAGCGATAGGGGTCGATGAAAAACTGTTTTTT. J is TRBJ1-4 and V is TRBV7-9, with D possibly matching TRBD1 (5 bases). The CDR3 totals 15 residues. Deletions cut 0 bases from V and 6 bases from J, with 11 bases between. In germline, CDR1 is SEHNR, CDR2 FQNEAQ (reference sequence).